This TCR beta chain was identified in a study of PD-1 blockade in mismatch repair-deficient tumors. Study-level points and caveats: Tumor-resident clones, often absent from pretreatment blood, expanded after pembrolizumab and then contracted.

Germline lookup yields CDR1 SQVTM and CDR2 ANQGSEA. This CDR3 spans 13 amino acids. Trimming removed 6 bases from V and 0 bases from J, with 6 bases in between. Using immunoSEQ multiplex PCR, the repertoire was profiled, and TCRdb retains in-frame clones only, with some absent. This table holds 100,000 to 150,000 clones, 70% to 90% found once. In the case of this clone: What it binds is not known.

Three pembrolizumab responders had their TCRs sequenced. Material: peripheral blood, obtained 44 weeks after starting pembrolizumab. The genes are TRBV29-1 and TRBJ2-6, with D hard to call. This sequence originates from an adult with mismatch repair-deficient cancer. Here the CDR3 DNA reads TGCAGCGTGGATGCCTCTGGGGCCAACGTCCTGACTTTC. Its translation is CSVDASGANVLTF.